These 11 T cell receptor beta chains were all obtained from the same sample, sequenced in a study of blood T cell repertoires in COVID-19. Sequenced by immunoSEQ multiplex PCR; TCRdb stores in-frame clones only, minus some. The sample lists about 300,000 clones; around 86% were seen once. Sequencing used PBMCs or T cells enriched from blood (not recorded which). The source of these receptors is a young man who had recovered from COVID-19.

The chain joins TRBV2 to TRBJ1-5, with 9 bases aligning to TRBD1. Germline values: CDR1 SNHLY, CDR2 FYNNEI. The CDR3 sequence is 15 residues long. After removal of 8 bases from V and 6 bases from J, the junction contained 11 bases not matched to a gene. Written as DNA, the CDR3 is TGTGCCAGCGGACAGGGGATTGGTGGGGGTCAGCCCCAGCATTTT. Translation: CASGQGIGGGQPQHF.

V gene TRBV10-1 combines with J gene TRBJ2-3, with D possibly being TRBD2 (6 bases). CDR1 is WNHNN and CDR2 is SYGVQD in the germline V gene (reference sequence). V lost 3 bases and J lost 1, with 8 bases in between. CDR3 length: 14 amino acids. The CDR3 here is CASSEGGGTDTQYF. CDR3 nucleotides: TGCGCCAGCAGTGAAGGAGGGGGCACAGATACGCAGTATTTT.

The chain has TRBV19 and TRBJ2-7; 7 nucleotides agree with TRBD1. In germline, CDR1 is LNHDA, CDR2 SQIVND (reference sequence). V shed 0 bases, J shed 0 bases, and the junction held 2 bases outside the gene matches. The CDR3 loop spans 15 amino acids. CDR3 coding DNA: TGTGCCAGTAGTATAGAGACAGGGCCCTCCTACGAGCAGTACTTC. It encodes CASSIETGPSYEQYF.

The chain uses TRBV19 and TRBJ1-3; D not certain. CDR3 length: 13 amino acids. V was pared by 5 bases and J by 1 base, with 6 bases between. Germline V CDR1 and CDR2: LNHDA, SQIVND (reference sequence). The CDR3 loop reads CASSESSGNTIYF. The CDR3 DNA follows: TGTGCCAGTAGTGAGAGTTCTGGAAACACCATATATTTT.

The chain recombines TRBV2 with TRBJ2-1; 12 bases are a match to TRBD2. Germline CDR1 is SNHLY and CDR2 is FYNNEI. The CDR3 consists of 15 residues. V lost 6 bases and J lost 9; bases outside the gene matches: 9. The chain's CDR3 is CASSQLAGGASEQFF. CDR3 nucleotides: TGTGCCAGCAGCCAACTAGCGGGAGGAGCGTCTGAGCAGTTCTTC.

The chain is built from TRBV5-4 and TRBJ2-3, with 8 bases aligning to TRBD1. Trimming took 4 bases from V and 7 from J; bases not matched to a gene: 2. This CDR3 spans 12 amino acids. Germline CDR1 is SGHNT and CDR2 is YYREEE (reference sequence). The CDR3 coding sequence is TGTGCCAGCAGCCGACAGGGGAATACGCAGTATTTT. This gives the protein CASSRQGNTQYF.

This chain connects TRBV6-4 to TRBJ2-2; D uncertain. CDR1 is MRHNA, CDR2 SNTAGT, per germline. The CDR3 has 14 residues. Trimming removed 0 bases at V and 4 bases at J, with 6 bases between. The CDR3 bases are TGTGCCAGCAGTGACTCGAGGTTCACCGGGGAGCTGTTTTTT. Protein: CASSDSRFTGELFF.

The V call is TRBV7-8, the J call TRBJ2-3; 11 bases map to TRBD2. J was trimmed by 0 bases and V by 5 bases; bases with no gene match: 13. The germline CDR1 and CDR2 sequences are SGHVS and FQNEAQ. The CDR3 is 19 residues long. The CDR3 sequence: CASSVPGTSGAPSTDTQYF. As DNA, the CDR3 is TGTGCCAGCAGCGTCCCCGGGACTAGCGGAGCCCCTAGCACAGATACGCAGTATTTT. The entire variable domain, with the rest obtained from reference TRBV7-8 and TRBJ2-3, is as follows: GAGVSQSPRYKVAKRGQDVALRCDPISGHVSLFWYQQALGQGPEFLTYFQNEAQLDKSGLPSDRFFAERPEGSVSTLKIQRTQQEDSAVYLCASSVPGTSGAPSTDTQYFGPGTRLTVL.

The chain employs TRBV5-1 and TRBJ2-3; D perhaps matches TRBD2 (6 bases). Germline loops: CDR1 SGHRS, CDR2 YFSETQ. The V gene lost 3 bases and the J gene lost 5 bases, with 13 bases spanning the gap. This CDR3 has 14 residues. The CDR3 protein is CASSYTLGGDTQYF. CDR3 in DNA: TGCGCCAGCAGCTACACCCTCGGGGGAGATACGCAGTATTTT. Full variable domain (outside the CDR3, taken from reference TRBV5-1 and TRBJ2-3): KAGVTQTPRYLIKTRGQQVTLSCSPISGHRSVSWYQQTPGQGLQFLFEYFSETQRNKGNFPGRFSGRQFSNSRSEMNVSTLELGDSALYLCASSYTLGGDTQYFGPGTRLTVL.

The CDR3 DNA reads TGTGCCAGCAGCTGGGGGGGAATCGAAGAGACCCAGTACTTC. Encoded protein: CASSWGGIEETQYF. The chain employs TRBV5-6 and TRBJ2-5; TRBD2 aligns across 7 bases. The V gene end was trimmed by 3 bases and the J gene end by 3 bases; junction bases not matched to a gene: 5. This CDR3 has 14 residues. CDR1 and CDR2 from the germline V gene are SGHDT and YYEEEE.

This chain uses TRBV6-2 or TRBV6-3 with TRBJ2-5, with 9 positions matching TRBD2. The germline V gene has CDR1 MNHEY and CDR2 SVGEGT. This CDR3 has 15 amino acids. V shed 0 bases and J 3 bases; nucleotides not matched to a gene: 2. The CDR3 spells CASSYSASGEETQYF. The CDR3 region has the DNA TGTGCCAGCAGTTACTCGGCTAGCGGGGAAGAGACCCAGTACTTC.